The 15 T cell receptor beta chains listed next were all sequenced from one sample in a study of identifying expanded T cells in peripheral blood. Method: immunoSEQ multiplex PCR; TCRdb's copy keeps in-frame clones and lacks some. The repertoire includes approximately 140,000 clones, 86% of them detected once, and 8% to 9% sits in the top ten. Sample: blood. These TCRs come from a person aged 18-69 years in good health.

CDR3 sequence reads: CASQNGDFQPQHF. CDR3 coding DNA: TGTGCCAGCCAGAACGGTGACTTTCAGCCCCAGCATTTT. This rearrangement joins TRBV6-6 to TRBJ1-5; D gene uncertain. With 8 bases removed from V and 6 bases from J, the gap between germline ends came to 14 bases. The CDR3 contains 13 residues. Per germline, CDR1 MNHNY and CDR2 SVGAGI (reference sequence).

The chain combines TRBV19 with TRBJ1-5; D possibly corresponds to TRBD1 (5 bases). Germline CDR1 is LNHDA and CDR2 is SQIVND (reference sequence). CDR3 size: 19 residues. The V end lost 8 bases, the J end lost 7 bases, and 33 bases lay between the germline ends. This CDR3 reads CASGRLGMGRLLGMQPQHF. CDR3 in DNA: TGTGCCAGTGGCAGGCTGGGGATGGGGCGCCTGCTAGGAATGCAGCCCCAGCATTTT.

The gene calls are TRBV19 and TRBJ2-4; the D gene is possibly TRBD1 (5 bases). This CDR3 is built from 15 residues. V lost 4 bases and J lost 3, with 13 bases in between. Germline V gene sequence: CDR1 LNHDA, CDR2 SQIVND (reference sequence). The CDR3 bases are TGTGCCAGTAGTAAGGACACCCCCGGCAAAAACATTCAGTACTTC. Translated, it gives CASSKDTPGKNIQYF.

The J gene is TRBJ1-1, the V gene TRBV29-1, with D possibly being TRBD1 (6 bases). V dropped 3 bases and J dropped 0 bases, with 8 bases sitting between them. CDR3 length: 13 residues. Germline assignment: CDR1 SQVTM and CDR2 ANQGSEA. The CDR3 region has the DNA TGCAGCGTTGAGGACAGTCTGAACACTGAAGCTTTCTTT. Translation gives CSVEDSLNTEAFF.

The chain is built from TRBV19 and TRBJ2-5; D is possibly TRBD1 (6 bases). CDR3 length: 12 amino acids. V lost 6 bases to trimming and J lost 3 bases, with 8 bases between them. CDR1 is LNHDA and CDR2 is SQIVND in the germline V gene (reference sequence). DNA of the CDR3: TGTGCCAGTAGCAGGGGCGAAGAGACCCAGTACTTC. It is translated as CASSRGEETQYF.

This chain uses TRBV7-9 with TRBJ2-1; TRBD1 matches at 11 bases. The CDR3 runs to 15 residues. Germline CDR1 reads SEHNR; CDR2 reads FQNEAQ (reference sequence). V lost 5 bases, J lost 9 bases, and 9 bases stayed unmatched. Written as DNA, the CDR3 is TGTGCCAGCAGCCGCCCGGGACAGGGGGGAACTGAGCAGTTCTTC. It codes for CASSRPGQGGTEQFF. The full variable domain, with the rest looked up from reference TRBV7-9 and TRBJ2-1, is DTGVSQNPRHKITKRGQNVTFRCDPISEHNRLYWYRQTLGQGPEFLTYFQNEAQLEKSRLLSDRFSAERPKGSFSTLEIQRTEQGDSAMYLCASSRPGQGGTEQFFGPGTRLTVL.

This clone was recorded once. In DNA form, the CDR3 reads TGTGCCAGCAGGGGACTAGCGGGACGCTCCTACGAGCAGTACTTC. Translating gives CASRGLAGRSYEQYF. The chain has TRBV6-5 and TRBJ2-7; TRBD2 agrees at 13 bases. CDR3 size: 15 residues. J was trimmed by 0 bases and V by 6 bases; bases with no gene match: 2. CDR1 and CDR2 (germline): MNHEY, SVGAGI.

The rearrangement uses TRBV7-2 and TRBJ2-7; TRBD1 matches at 9 bases. CDR3 length: 14 amino acids. V was pared by 5 bases and J by 5 bases, with 7 bases of the junction left unmatched. Looked up from germline, CDR1 is SGHTA and CDR2 is FQGNSA. CDR3 nucleotide sequence: TGTGCCAGCAGCCTAGGGACAGGGCCCCACGAGCAGTACTTC. This translates into CASSLGTGPHEQYF.

The V gene is TRBV6-6, the J gene TRBJ2-1; D is uncertain. The CDR3 runs 13 residues. The V gene lost 5 bases and the J gene lost 6 bases, with 11 bases spanning the gap. Germline lookup yields CDR1 MNHNY and CDR2 SVGAGI (reference sequence). The CDR3 region is CASSPSTFNEQFF. In nucleotides, the CDR3 is TGTGCCAGCAGTCCCAGCACATTCAATGAGCAGTTCTTC.

This clone appeared a few times. This chain connects TRBV4-3 to TRBJ1-6; D is uncertain. Germline V gene sequence: CDR1 LGHNA, CDR2 YSLEER. There are 15 residues in the CDR3. V shed 0 bases and J shed 5 bases, with 8 bases lying between them. The CDR3 region is CASSQDDLHNSPLHF. The CDR3 DNA follows: TGCGCCAGCAGCCAAGATGACCTTCATAATTCACCCCTCCACTTT.

The chain has TRBV18 and TRBJ1-5; 7 nucleotides match TRBD1. V trimming: 3 bases; J trimming: 1 base; junction bases outside the gene matches: 3. Germline CDR1 is KGHSH and CDR2 is LQKENI. CDR3 length equals 15 residues. CDR3 sequence: CASSPTGMSNQPQHF. The DNA of the CDR3 is TGTGCCAGCTCACCGACAGGGATGAGCAATCAGCCCCAGCATTTT.

This CDR3 is CASSIDPRGARYQPQHF. As DNA, the CDR3 is TGTGCCAGTAGTATAGATCCCCGGGGGGCGAGATATCAGCCCCAGCATTTT. The rearrangement links TRBV19 to TRBJ1-5; D is possibly TRBD1 (6 bases). The germline gives CDR1 LNHDA, CDR2 SQIVND (reference sequence). V gave up 0 bases and J gave up 5 bases, with 17 bases separating them. The CDR3 sequence is 17 residues long.

The V gene is TRBV28, the J gene TRBJ2-7; TRBD2 matches at 10 bases. The CDR3 is 14 residues long. With V trimmed by 5 bases and J by 2 bases, 3 bases remained unmatched. CDR1 and CDR2 from the germline V gene are MDHEN and SYDVKM. The CDR3, as DNA: TGTGCCAGCAGTCGAGGACTAGCGGCCTACGAGCAGTACTTC. Translating gives CASSRGLAAYEQYF.

The chain couples TRBV5-4 to TRBJ2-1; D possibly uses TRBD1 or TRBD2 (5 bases each). Per the germline V gene, CDR1 is SGHNT and CDR2 is YYREEE (reference sequence). The V gene lost 0 bases and the J gene lost 4 bases, with 14 bases spanning the gap. This CDR3 region has 16 residues. The CDR3 DNA reads as TGTGCCAGCAGCTTGGGAGGGGTTCGGGATTACAATGAGCAGTTCTTC. This translates into CASSLGGVRDYNEQFF.

The V call is TRBV6-1, the J call TRBJ1-6; D is unresolved. V was trimmed by 2 bases and J by 9 bases, leaving 14 bases between them. The CDR3 extends over 15 amino acids. Per germline, CDR1 MNHNS and CDR2 SASEGT. CDR3 protein: CASSESGPTISPLHF. In DNA, the CDR3 is TGTGCCAGCAGTGAAAGCGGGCCGACCATTTCACCCCTCCACTTT.